The rows below give T cell receptor beta chains drawn from one sample of a study of identical twins. Using its own MiXCR run on the 5' RACE reads, TCRdb lists one record per CDR3 protein. The sample lists about 570,000 distinct CDR3 sequences, 9.5% to 10% occurring once. The same specimen was also included in a second study, on yellow fever vaccine responses in identical twins.

Sequenced input: PBMCs. The source of these receptors is a woman aged 18-35 years in good health. Both conserved end residues are part of each CDR3. Each record gives: J gene, D gene, clone size, V gene, CDR3 DNA, CDR3 protein. D genes are given only for firm matches. The listing skips clone size in some rows; elsewhere it reads once, few, many or a size class.

TRBJ2-5	TRBD2	few	TRBV6-1	TGTGCCAGCAGCCAGGGACTAGCGGGGTTGGAGACCCAGTACTTC	CASSQGLAGLETQYF
TRBJ2-3	.	.	TRBV28	TGTGCCTGCTGTTTAGGACCCTTCCGGGGCGGCAGCACAGATACGCAGTATTTT	CACCLGPFRGGSTDTQYF
TRBJ2-5	.	.	TRBV7-9	TGTGCCAGCAGCTTCGGACTCCTATCGTACCAAGAGACCCAGTACTTC	CASSFGLLSYQETQYF
TRBJ2-7	.	many	TRBV10-3	TGTGCCATCAGTGAGCGGGGAATTTCCTACGAGCAGTACTTC	CAISERGISYEQYF
TRBJ2-3	TRBD2	few	TRBV12-3/TRBV12-4	TGTGCCAGCATCCGACTAGCGGGAGTACCTACAGATACGCAGTATTTT	CASIRLAGVPTDTQYF
TRBJ1-6	.	many	TRBV12-3/TRBV12-4	TGTGCCAGCAGTCCCGGATGGGAAAATTCACCCCTCCACTTT	CASSPGWENSPLHF
TRBJ2-3	.	few	TRBV29-1	TGCAGCGTTGAAGCTCGCGGGGAGACAGATACGCAGTATTTT	CSVEARGETDTQYF
TRBJ2-3	.	once	TRBV27	TGTGCCAGCAGTTTGTCAGGGTTTACGACAGATACGCAGTATTTT	CASSLSGFTTDTQYF
TRBJ1-1	.	few	TRBV19	TGTGCCAGTAGTATGAGAAACGTCAACACTGAAGCTTTCTTT	CASSMRNVNTEAFF
TRBJ1-1	TRBD1	.	TRBV6-2/TRBV6-3	TGTGCCAGCAGTTACGACTTTACAGGGGTAGACACTGAAGCTTTCTTT	CASSYDFTGVDTEAFF
TRBJ2-1	TRBD2	many	TRBV4-1	TGTGCCAGCAGCCAAGATCGGGGGGATGAGCAGTTCTTC	CASSQDRGDEQFF
TRBJ2-2	.	many	TRBV3-1	TGTGCCAGCAGCCCTGAGGCCAGGAACACCGGGGAGCTGTTTTTT	CASSPEARNTGELFF
TRBJ2-1	.	many	TRBV21-1	TGTGCCAGCAGCAAAGCCCCCGGCTTGGCTAGCGGCTACAATGAGCAGTTCTTC	CASSKAPGLASGYNEQFF
TRBJ2-2	.	few	TRBV28	TGTGCCAGCAGATCAGGGGAGGGATCAAACCTCGGGGAGCTGTTTTTT	CASRSGEGSNLGELFF
TRBJ2-7	TRBD1	.	TRBV27	TGTGCCAGCAGTTTCCAAACAGGGGTTGGGGCCTACGAGCAGTACTTC	CASSFQTGVGAYEQYF
TRBJ2-3	.	.	TRBV7-9	TGTGCCAGCAGCAATCCGGGCCACGGGTATTTT	CASSNPGHGYF
TRBJ1-5	.	few	TRBV10-3	TGTGCCATCAGTGAGTCCGGGAATCAGCCCCAGCATTTT	CAISESGNQPQHF
TRBJ2-7	.	.	TRBV6-5	TGTGCCAGCAGTTACTCCGCAGGGGCCAACGAGCAGTACTTC	CASSYSAGANEQYF
TRBJ2-1	.	few	TRBV20-1	TGCAGTGCTTCTAAAATCGGACGGTACAATGAGCAGTTCTTC	CSASKIGRYNEQFF
TRBJ2-5	.	.	TRBV2	TGTGCCAGCTGCCGGAACAGCCAAGAGACCCAGTACTTC	CASCRNSQETQYF
TRBJ2-3	TRBD2	many	TRBV20-1	TGCAGTGCCCCGGCGATGACTAGCGGGGGCCGGGATACGCAGTATTTT	CSAPAMTSGGRDTQYF
TRBJ2-5	.	few	TRBV9	TGTGCCAGCAGCGGCGGGACGGAACAAGAGACCCAGTACTTC	CASSGGTEQETQYF
TRBJ1-3	.	many	TRBV19	TGTGCCAGTATCGGGAGCCGCGGAAACACCATATATTTT	CASIGSRGNTIYF
TRBJ2-2	.	.	TRBV29-1	TGCAGCGTTGAATTCGGTAGCGCACGCACCGGGGAGCTGTTTTTT	CSVEFGSARTGELFF
TRBJ2-5	TRBD2	.	TRBV20-1	TGCAGTGCTAGGTTGAGAAGCGGGAGGAGCTTGGACTTC	CSARLRSGRSLDF
TRBJ2-7	.	few	TRBV11-2	TGTGCCAGCAGCCACTCAGGGTCCCCCTACGAGCAGTACTTC	CASSHSGSPYEQYF
TRBJ2-1	TRBD2	.	TRBV6-2/TRBV6-3	TGTGCCAGCAGGAAAAGCGGGAGTAACTACAATGAGCAGTTCTTC	CASRKSGSNYNEQFF
TRBJ1-5	.	few	TRBV5-6	TGTGCCAGCAGCTTGGAACAGACACCAAATCAGCCCCAGCATTTT	CASSLEQTPNQPQHF
TRBJ1-5	.	few	TRBV14	TGTGCCAGCAGCCAAGGAACGCGGGATAGCAATCAGCCCCAGCATTTT	CASSQGTRDSNQPQHF
TRBJ2-7	.	.	TRBV7-8	TGTGCCAGCAGCTTCCCAAGAAGTGGCTCCGGCACCTACGAGCAGTACTTC	CASSFPRSGSGTYEQYF
TRBJ1-6	.	few	TRBV6-1	TGTGCCAGCAGTGTCGACAGCTCCTATAATTCACCCCTCCACTTT	CASSVDSSYNSPLHF
TRBJ2-1	.	few	TRBV12-3/TRBV12-4	TGTGCCAGCAGTTCCTCAGGGGTGAGTGAGCAGTTCTTC	CASSSSGVSEQFF
TRBJ2-5	.	many	TRBV4-3	TGCGCCAGCAGCCAAGTCAGGGCACCCGGAGAGACCCAGTACTTC	CASSQVRAPGETQYF
TRBJ2-7	.	.	TRBV5-6	TGTGCCAGCGGCCTAGGGGGATCGGTCGAGCAGTACTTC	CASGLGGSVEQYF
TRBJ2-7	.	many	TRBV29-1	TGCAGCGGCTCCAAGGGTACCTACGAGCAGTACTTC	CSGSKGTYEQYF
TRBJ2-5	.	many	TRBV25-1	TGTGCCAGCAGCTGGAGGGGTGGGGAGACCCAGTACTTC	CASSWRGGETQYF
TRBJ2-3	.	many	TRBV12-3/TRBV12-4	TGTGCCAGCAGGCGACAAGACCTTACGCAGTATTTT	CASRRQDLTQYF